This T cell receptor (beta chain) was sequenced in a study of cytotoxic CD8 clonotypes in ibrutinib-treated CLL. In the study overall: The taking of response samples occurred after a median around 11 months of treatment, with a range of 6 to 36. The study, taken as a whole, reports: Public clonotypes showed up rarely, and on treatment they shrank or held steady.

The assay was immunoSEQ multiplex PCR, and TCRdb's table has in-frame clones only and misses some. This table has more than 20,000 clones, under 80% appearing once. The CDR3 is 19 amino acids. V dropped 2 bases and J dropped 4 bases, with 21 bases sitting between them. The V gene's germline CDR1 is SEHNR and CDR2 FQNEAQ (reference sequence). To note about this clone: Its specificity is unknown.

The chain has TRBV7-9 and TRBJ1-6, with D possibly TRBD1 on 6 matching bases. This material consisted of PBMCs, taken before ibrutinib treatment. This clonotype was sampled from a human donor with chronic lymphocytic leukemia. This CDR3 reads CASSLISGGDTTYNSPLHF. The DNA of the CDR3 is TGTGCCAGCAGCTTAATATCGGGTGGGGACACCACTTATAATTCACCCCTCCACTTT. The full variable domain, rest sourced from reference TRBV7-9 and TRBJ1-6, is DTGVSQNPRHKITKRGQNVTFRCDPISEHNRLYWYRQTLGQGPEFLTYFQNEAQLEKSRLLSDRFSAERPKGSFSTLEIQRTEQGDSAMYLCASSLISGGDTTYNSPLHFGNGTRLTVT.